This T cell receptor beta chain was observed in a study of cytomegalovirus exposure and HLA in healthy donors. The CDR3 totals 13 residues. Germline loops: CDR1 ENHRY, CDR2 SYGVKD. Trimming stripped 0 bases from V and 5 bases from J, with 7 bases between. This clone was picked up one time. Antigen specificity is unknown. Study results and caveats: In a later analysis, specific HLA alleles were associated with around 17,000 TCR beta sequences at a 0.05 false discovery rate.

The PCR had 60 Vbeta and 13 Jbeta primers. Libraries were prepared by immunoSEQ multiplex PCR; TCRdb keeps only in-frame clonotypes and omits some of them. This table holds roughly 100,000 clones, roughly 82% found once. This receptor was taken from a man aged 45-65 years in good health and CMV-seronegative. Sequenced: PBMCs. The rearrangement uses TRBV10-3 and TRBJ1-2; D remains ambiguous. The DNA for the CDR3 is TGTGCCATCAGTGAGTCTAGGGAGTATGGCTACACCTTC. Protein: CAISESREYGYTF.